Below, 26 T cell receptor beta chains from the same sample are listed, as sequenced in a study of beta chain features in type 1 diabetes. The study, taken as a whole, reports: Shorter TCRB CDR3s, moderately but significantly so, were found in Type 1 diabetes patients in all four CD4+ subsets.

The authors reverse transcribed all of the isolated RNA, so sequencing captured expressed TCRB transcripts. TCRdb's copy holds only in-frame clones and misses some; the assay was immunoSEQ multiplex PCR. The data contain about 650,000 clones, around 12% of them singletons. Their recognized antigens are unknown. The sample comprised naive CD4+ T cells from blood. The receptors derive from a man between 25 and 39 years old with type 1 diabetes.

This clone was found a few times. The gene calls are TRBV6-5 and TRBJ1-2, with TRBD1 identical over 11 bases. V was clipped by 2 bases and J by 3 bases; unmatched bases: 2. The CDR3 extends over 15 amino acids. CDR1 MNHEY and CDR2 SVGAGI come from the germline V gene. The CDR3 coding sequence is TGTGCCAGCAGTTACGGGACAGGGGGTGACTATGGCTACACCTTC. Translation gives CASSYGTGGDYGYTF.

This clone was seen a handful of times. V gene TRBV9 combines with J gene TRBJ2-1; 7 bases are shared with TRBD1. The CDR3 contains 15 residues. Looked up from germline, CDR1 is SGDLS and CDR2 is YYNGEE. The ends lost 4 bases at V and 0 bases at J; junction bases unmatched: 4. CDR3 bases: TGTGCCAGCAGCCTTGGGACAGTCTCCTACAATGAGCAGTTCTTC. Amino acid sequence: CASSLGTVSYNEQFF. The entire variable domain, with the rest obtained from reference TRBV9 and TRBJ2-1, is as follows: DSGVTQTPKHLITATGQRVTLRCSPRSGDLSVYWYQQSLDQGLQFLIQYYNGEERAKGNILERFSAQQFPDLHSELNLSSLELGDSALYFCASSLGTVSYNEQFFGPGTRLTVL.

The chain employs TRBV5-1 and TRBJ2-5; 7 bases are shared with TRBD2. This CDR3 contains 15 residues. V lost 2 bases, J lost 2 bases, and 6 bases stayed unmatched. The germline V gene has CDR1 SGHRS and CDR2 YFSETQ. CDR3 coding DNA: TGCGCCAGCAGCTTCGGAAGCGGGGCTCAAGAGACCCAGTACTTC. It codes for CASSFGSGAQETQYF.

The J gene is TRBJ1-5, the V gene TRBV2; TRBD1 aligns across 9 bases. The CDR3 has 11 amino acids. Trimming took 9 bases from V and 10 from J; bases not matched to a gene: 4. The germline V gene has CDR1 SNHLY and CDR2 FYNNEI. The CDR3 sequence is CASTGQGPQHF. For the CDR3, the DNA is TGTGCCAGTACGGGACAGGGTCCCCAGCATTTT.

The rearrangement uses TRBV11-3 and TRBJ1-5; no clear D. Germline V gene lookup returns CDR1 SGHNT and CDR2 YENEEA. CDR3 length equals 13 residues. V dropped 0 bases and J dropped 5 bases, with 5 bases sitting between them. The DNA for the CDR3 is TGTGCCAGCAGCTTAGAATTCGATCAGCCCCAGCATTTT. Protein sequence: CASSLEFDQPQHF.

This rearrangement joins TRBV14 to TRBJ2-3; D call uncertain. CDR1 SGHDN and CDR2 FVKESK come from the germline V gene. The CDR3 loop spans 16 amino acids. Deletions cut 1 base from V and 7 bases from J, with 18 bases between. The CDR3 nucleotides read TGTGCCAGCAGCCAAGTCATTGACTCCATTACCAATACGCAGTATTTT. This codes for CASSQVIDSITNTQYF.

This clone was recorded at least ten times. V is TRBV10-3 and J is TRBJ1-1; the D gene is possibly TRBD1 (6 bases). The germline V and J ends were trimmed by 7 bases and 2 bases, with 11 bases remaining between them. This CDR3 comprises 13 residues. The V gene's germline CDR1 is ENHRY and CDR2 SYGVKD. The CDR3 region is CAIKGQSNTEAFF. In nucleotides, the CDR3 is TGTGCCATCAAAGGACAGAGCAACACTGAAGCTTTCTTT.

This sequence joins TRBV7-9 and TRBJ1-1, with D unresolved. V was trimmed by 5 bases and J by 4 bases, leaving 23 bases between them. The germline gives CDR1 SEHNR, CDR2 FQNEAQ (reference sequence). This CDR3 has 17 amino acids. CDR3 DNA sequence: TGTGCCAGCAGCCCGCGGGCAGTCGGTGCCCTGAGCACTGAAGCTTTCTTT. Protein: CASSPRAVGALSTEAFF.

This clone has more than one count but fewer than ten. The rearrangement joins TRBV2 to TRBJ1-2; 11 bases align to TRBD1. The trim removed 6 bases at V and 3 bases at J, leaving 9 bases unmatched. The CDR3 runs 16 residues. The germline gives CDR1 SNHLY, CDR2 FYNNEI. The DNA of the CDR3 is TGTGCCAGCAGAGTCGTCCCGGGACAGGGGGACTATGGCTACACCTTC. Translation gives CASRVVPGQGDYGYTF.

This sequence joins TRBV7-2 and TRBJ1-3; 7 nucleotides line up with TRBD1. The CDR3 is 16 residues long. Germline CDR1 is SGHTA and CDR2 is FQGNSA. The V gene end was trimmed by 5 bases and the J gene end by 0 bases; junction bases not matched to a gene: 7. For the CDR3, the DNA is TGTGCCAGCAGCCCACAGGGGCCTCCCTCTGGAAACACCATATATTTT. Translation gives CASSPQGPPSGNTIYF.

CDR3: CASTGLLNTEAFF. The DNA for the CDR3 is TGTGCCAGCACGGGACTGCTTAACACTGAAGCTTTCTTT. The chain uses TRBV6-1 and TRBJ1-1; possibly TRBD1 for D (5 bases). Between the trimmed V and J ends, which lost 7 bases and 2 bases, there was a span of 11 bases. Germline CDR1 and CDR2: MNHNS and SASEGT. The CDR3 runs to 13 residues.

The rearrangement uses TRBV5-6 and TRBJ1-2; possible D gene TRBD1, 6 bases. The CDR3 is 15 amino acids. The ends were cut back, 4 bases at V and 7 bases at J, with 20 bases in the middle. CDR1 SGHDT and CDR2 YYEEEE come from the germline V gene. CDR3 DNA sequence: TGTGCCAGCAGCAAACTCACCACAGGGATGGGTGGCTACACCTTC. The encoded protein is CASSKLTTGMGGYTF.

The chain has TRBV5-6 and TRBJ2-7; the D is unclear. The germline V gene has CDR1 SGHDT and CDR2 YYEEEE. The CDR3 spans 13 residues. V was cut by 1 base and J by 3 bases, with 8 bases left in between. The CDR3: CASSLMAHYEQYF. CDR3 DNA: TGTGCCAGCAGCTTGATGGCTCACTACGAGCAGTACTTC. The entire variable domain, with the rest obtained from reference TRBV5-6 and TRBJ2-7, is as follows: DAGVTQSPTHLIKTRGQQVTLRCSPKSGHDTVSWYQQALGQGPQFIFQYYEEEERQRGNFPDRFSGHQFPNYSSELNVNALLLGDSALYLCASSLMAHYEQYFGPGTRLTVT.

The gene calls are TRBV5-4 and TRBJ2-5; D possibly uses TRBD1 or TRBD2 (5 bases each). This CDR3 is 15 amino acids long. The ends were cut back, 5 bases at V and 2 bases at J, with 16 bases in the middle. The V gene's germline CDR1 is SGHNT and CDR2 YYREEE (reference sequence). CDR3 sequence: CASRKRAQGQETQYF. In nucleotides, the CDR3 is TGTGCCAGCAGGAAGAGGGCGCAGGGACAAGAGACCCAGTACTTC.

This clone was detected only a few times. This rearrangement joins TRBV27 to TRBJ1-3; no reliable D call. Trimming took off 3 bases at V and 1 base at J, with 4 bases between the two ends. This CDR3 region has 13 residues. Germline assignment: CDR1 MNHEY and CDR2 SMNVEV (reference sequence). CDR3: CASSLNSGNTIYF. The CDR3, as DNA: TGTGCCAGCAGTTTGAATTCTGGAAACACCATATATTTT.

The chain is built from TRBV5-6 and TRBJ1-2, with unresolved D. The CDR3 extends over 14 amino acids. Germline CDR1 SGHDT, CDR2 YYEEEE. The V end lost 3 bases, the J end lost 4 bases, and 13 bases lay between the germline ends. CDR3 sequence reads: CASSSKSRGYGYTF. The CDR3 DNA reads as TGTGCCAGCAGCTCAAAGTCACGGGGCTATGGCTACACCTTC.

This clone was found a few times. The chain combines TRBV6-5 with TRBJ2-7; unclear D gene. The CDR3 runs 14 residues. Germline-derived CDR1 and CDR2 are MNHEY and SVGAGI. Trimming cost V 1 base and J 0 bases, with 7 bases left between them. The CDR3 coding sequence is TGTGCCAGCAGTTACTGGCGTACCTCCTACGAGCAGTACTTC. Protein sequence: CASSYWRTSYEQYF.

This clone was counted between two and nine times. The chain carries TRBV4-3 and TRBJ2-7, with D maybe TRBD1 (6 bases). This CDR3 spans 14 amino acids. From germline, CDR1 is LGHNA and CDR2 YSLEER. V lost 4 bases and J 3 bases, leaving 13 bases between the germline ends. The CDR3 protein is CASSRETGHYEQYF. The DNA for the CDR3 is TGCGCCAGCAGCCGGGAGACAGGACACTACGAGCAGTACTTC.

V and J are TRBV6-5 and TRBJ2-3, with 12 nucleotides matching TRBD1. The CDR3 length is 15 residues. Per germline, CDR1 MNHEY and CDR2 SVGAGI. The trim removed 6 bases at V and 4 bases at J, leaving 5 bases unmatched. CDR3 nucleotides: TGTGCCAGCAGCTTCCGGGACAGGGGGCCAGATACGCAGTATTTT. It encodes CASSFRDRGPDTQYF.

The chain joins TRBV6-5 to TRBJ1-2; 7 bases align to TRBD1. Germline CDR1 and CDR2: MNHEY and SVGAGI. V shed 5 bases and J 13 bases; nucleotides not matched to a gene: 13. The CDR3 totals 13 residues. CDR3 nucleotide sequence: TGTGCCAGCAGTAAGGGACAGCTATGGGAAGGCACCTTC. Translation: CASSKGQLWEGTF.

The CDR3 bases are TGTGCCAGCAGTCCGGGACAGGGGGGCACAGATACGCAGTATTTT. Translation: CASSPGQGGTDTQYF. This chain connects TRBV6-5 to TRBJ2-3, with TRBD1 matching over 11 bases. The germline gives CDR1 MNHEY, CDR2 SVGAGI. The length of the CDR3 is 15 residues. Trimming at V came to 5 bases and at J to 1 base, leaving 2 bases not matched to a gene.

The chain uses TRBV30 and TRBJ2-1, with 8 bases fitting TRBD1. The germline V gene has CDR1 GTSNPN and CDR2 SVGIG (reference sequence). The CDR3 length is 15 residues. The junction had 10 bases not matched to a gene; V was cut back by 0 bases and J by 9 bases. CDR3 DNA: TGTGCCTGGAGTGTAGCAGGGGGCGAAATGAGTGAGCAGTTCTTC. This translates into CAWSVAGGEMSEQFF.

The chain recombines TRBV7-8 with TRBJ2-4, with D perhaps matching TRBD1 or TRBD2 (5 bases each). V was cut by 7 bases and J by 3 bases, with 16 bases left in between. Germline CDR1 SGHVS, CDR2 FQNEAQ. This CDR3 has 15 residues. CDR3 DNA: TGTGCCAGCAACCAGGACCGGGACCTCAAAAACATTCAGTACTTC. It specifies CASNQDRDLKNIQYF.

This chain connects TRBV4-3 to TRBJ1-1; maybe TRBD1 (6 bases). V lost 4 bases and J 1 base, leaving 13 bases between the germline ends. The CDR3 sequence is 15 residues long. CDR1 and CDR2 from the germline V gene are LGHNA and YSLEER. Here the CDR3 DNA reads TGCGCCAGCAGCCCACAGCCACAGGGGAACACTGAAGCTTTCTTT. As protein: CASSPQPQGNTEAFF.

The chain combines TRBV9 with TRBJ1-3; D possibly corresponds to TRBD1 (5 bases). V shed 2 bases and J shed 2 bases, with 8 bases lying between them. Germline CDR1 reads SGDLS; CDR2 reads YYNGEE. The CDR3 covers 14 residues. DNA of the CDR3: TGTGCCAGCAGCGTGGGGGAGGCTGGAAACACCATATATTTT. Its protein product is CASSVGEAGNTIYF.

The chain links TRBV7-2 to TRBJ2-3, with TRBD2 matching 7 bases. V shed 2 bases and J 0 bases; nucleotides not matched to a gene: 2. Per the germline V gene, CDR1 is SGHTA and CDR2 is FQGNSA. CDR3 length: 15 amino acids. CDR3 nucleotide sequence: TGTGCCAGCAGCTTAAGGCGGGGGAGCACAGATACGCAGTATTTT. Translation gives CASSLRRGSTDTQYF.